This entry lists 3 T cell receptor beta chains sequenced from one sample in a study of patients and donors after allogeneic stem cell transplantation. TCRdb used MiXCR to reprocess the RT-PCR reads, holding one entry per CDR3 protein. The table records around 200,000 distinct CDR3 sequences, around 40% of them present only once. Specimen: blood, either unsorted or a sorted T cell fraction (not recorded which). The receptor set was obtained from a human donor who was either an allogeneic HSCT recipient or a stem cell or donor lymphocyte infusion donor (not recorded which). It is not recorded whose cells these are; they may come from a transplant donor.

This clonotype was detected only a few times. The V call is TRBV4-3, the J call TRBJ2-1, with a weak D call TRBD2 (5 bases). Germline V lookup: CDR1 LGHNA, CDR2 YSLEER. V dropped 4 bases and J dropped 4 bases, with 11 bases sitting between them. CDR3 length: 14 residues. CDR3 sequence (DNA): TGCGCCAGCAGCCTCCTCCGGGGTTACAATGAGCAGTTCTTC. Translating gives CASSLLRGYNEQFF.

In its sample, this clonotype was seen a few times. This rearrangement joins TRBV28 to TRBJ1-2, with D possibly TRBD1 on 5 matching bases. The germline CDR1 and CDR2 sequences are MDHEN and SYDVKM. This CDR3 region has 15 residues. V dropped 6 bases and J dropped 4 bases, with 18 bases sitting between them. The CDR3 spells CASRLIGASPYGYTF. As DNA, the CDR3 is TGTGCCAGCAGGCTGATTGGGGCCTCCCCCTATGGCTACACCTTC.

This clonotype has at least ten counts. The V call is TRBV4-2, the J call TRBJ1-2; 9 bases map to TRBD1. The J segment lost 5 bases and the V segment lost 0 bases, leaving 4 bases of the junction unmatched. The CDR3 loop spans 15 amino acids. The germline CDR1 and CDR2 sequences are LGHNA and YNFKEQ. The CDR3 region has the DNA TGTGCCAGCAGCCAAGACCCACAGGGGGCTTATGGCTACACCTTC. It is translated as CASSQDPQGAYGYTF.